This T cell receptor beta chain appears in the sequencing data of a study of blood T cells in healthy people across ages. As for the study in general: Template switching caught about one barcoded beta molecule for each two T cells.

As for this clonotype: The antigen is not known. The junction departs from the called germline gene at one end, perhaps through a read error.

Study-level results: Conclusively comparing naive with antigen-experienced cells was impossible with unsorted PBMCs.

A sample-barcoded 5' primer and a J-beta primer mix were used in a second PCR of about 7 to 12 cycles. TCRdb re-analysed the 5' RACE reads in MiXCR, keeping a single row per CDR3 protein. In the table there are about 780,000 distinct CDR3 sequences, about a quarter of which are singletons. From germline, CDR1 is SGHVS and CDR2 FNYEAQ. The CDR3 contains 16 residues. This sample was also put to use in a study of T cells of mothers and their children.

The chain is built from TRBV7-6 and TRBJ1-4, with D maybe TRBD1 (6 bases). The sequenced material came from blood. The TCR sequence derives from a boy aged 5-17 years in good health. The CDR3, as DNA: TGTGCCAGCAGCTTTGCGCGGGCAGGGGTTAATGAAAAACCGTTTTTT. Protein product: CASSFARAGVNEKPFF.